This entry is about one TCR beta chain. This sample stems from a study of blood T cell repertoires in COVID-19. Study-wide background: Donors in the United States, Italy and Spain gave samples during acute or convalescent COVID-19. PBMCs, B-cell-depleted T cells, or T cells provided the cDNA or gDNA that made up the material.

Original analysis: Reference gene primer amplification gave nucleated cell count estimates. The repertoire was sequenced with immunoSEQ multiplex PCR; TCRdb's copy has only in-frame clones and lacks some. The V and J calls and the clone size are those of that table, but D and trimming were determined from the DNA. Among roughly 200,000 clones listed, 65% to 80% were seen once. Germline V lookup: CDR1 MGHRA, CDR2 YSYEKL. The V segment lost 0 bases and the J segment 13 bases; nucleotides outside the gene matches: 18. The CDR3 covers 17 residues. The sample was peripheral blood. J is TRBJ1-2 and V is TRBV4-1; 9 bases agree with TRBD1. This clonotype originated in a man over 45 who had recovered from COVID-19. In nucleotides, the CDR3 is TGCGCCAGCAGCCAAGATGGTCGGGGACAGGGACATGATGGTGTCACCTTC. As protein: CASSQDGRGQGHDGVTF.